A single sample gave rise to the 20 T cell receptor beta chains below, sequenced in a study of CD8 T cells in ankylosing spondylitis. TCRdb ran MiXCR on the 5' RACE reads and lists one entry per CDR3 protein. The sample lists 25,000 to 40,000 distinct CDR3 sequences, 7.2% occurring once. The sequenced sample was blood, either unsorted or a sorted T cell fraction (not recorded which). Receptors were obtained from a male donor with ankylosing spondylitis or in good health (not recorded which).

This clonotype was counted only a few times. The genes are TRBV7-6 and TRBJ2-3; 8 nucleotides align to TRBD1. This CDR3 has 15 amino acids. Germline V gives CDR1 SGHVS, CDR2 FNYEAQ. Unmatched junction bases numbered 4, after V lost 0 bases and J lost 5 bases. For the CDR3, the DNA is TGTGCCAGCAGCTTAGCGCCGGACAGGGAAGATACGCAGTATTTT. Its translation: CASSLAPDREDTQYF.

This clonotype was observed at least ten times. This chain links TRBV4-1 with TRBJ2-7; TRBD2 is a possible D gene (6 bases). The germline V gene encodes CDR1 MGHRA and CDR2 YSYEKL. V was pared by 0 bases and J by 0 bases, with 12 bases between. CDR3 size: 16 residues. CDR3 DNA sequence: TGCGCCAGCAGCCAAGAATCGGCCGGGAGCTCCTACGAGCAGTACTTC. Protein: CASSQESAGSSYEQYF.

This clonotype occurred many times. V and J are TRBV2 and TRBJ2-2; D unclear. The V end lost 4 bases, the J end lost 0 bases, and 12 bases lay between the germline ends. Germline CDR1 SNHLY, CDR2 FYNNEI. This CDR3 comprises 16 residues. The CDR3 DNA follows: TGTGCCAGCAGTGTCCAGAGGCGAACGAACACCGGGGAGCTGTTTTTT. Translation gives CASSVQRRTNTGELFF.

The table lists this clonotype with many counts. The chain combines TRBV6-1 with TRBJ1-3; 7 bases match TRBD1. CDR1 is MNHNS, CDR2 SASEGT, per germline. V trimming: 6 bases; J trimming: 3 bases; junction bases outside the gene matches: 8. The CDR3 spans 15 residues. The CDR3 region is CASSSGRGLGNTIYF. CDR3 bases: TGTGCCAGCAGCTCCGGGAGGGGGCTTGGAAACACCATATATTTT.

There are many counts of this clonotype. V usage is TRBV5-1 and J usage is TRBJ2-1; D may be TRBD2 (5 bases). V was trimmed by 0 bases and J by 2 bases, leaving 9 bases between them. The germline V gene encodes CDR1 SGHRS and CDR2 YFSETQ. The CDR3 covers 15 residues. The CDR3 bases are TGCGCCAGCAGCTTGGAGGCGGGTACCTACAATGAGCAGTTCTTC. It translates to CASSLEAGTYNEQFF. Combining the CDR3 with reference TRBV5-1 and TRBJ2-1 gives the whole variable domain KAGVTQTPRYLIKTRGQQVTLSCSPISGHRSVSWYQQTPGQGLQFLFEYFSETQRNKGNFPGRFSGRQFSNSRSEMNVSTLELGDSALYLCASSLEAGTYNEQFFGPGTRLTVL.

The chain couples TRBV4-1 to TRBJ2-1; D is unclear. The ends were cut back, 3 bases at V and 8 bases at J, with 8 bases in the middle. The CDR3 contains 12 residues. Germline V gene sequence: CDR1 MGHRA, CDR2 YSYEKL. The CDR3 loop is CASSQRWDEQFF. The DNA of the CDR3 is TGCGCCAGCAGCCAGAGGTGGGATGAGCAGTTCTTC.

This clonotype has a count of ten or more. This chain connects TRBV27 to TRBJ2-1; D is unclear. There are 15 residues in the CDR3. V was trimmed by 2 bases and J by 4 bases, leaving 12 bases between them. Germline V lookup: CDR1 MNHEY, CDR2 SMNVEV (reference sequence). CDR3 nucleotide sequence: TGTGCCAGCAGTTTAACGTTGATGAGTTACAATGAGCAGTTCTTC. Translated: CASSLTLMSYNEQFF.

This clonotype has at least ten counts. Here the CDR3 DNA reads TGTGCCAGCAGCCCAGGACTAGCGGGAGCGGCCCAGTACTTC. Translated, it gives CASSPGLAGAAQYF. This sequence joins TRBV3-1 and TRBJ2-5; 13 bases line up with TRBD2. The germline CDR1 and CDR2 sequences are LGHDT and YNNKEL (reference sequence). The CDR3 runs to 14 residues. V shed 4 bases, J shed 9 bases, and the junction held 5 bases outside the gene matches.

This clonotype was found many times. The rearrangement uses TRBV15 and TRBJ2-1; 10 nucleotides match TRBD2. In germline, CDR1 is LNHNV, CDR2 YYDKDF (reference sequence). The V gene end was trimmed by 0 bases and the J gene end by 9 bases; junction bases not matched to a gene: 5. The CDR3 totals 15 residues. The CDR3 loop reads CATSRETTSGFEQFF. The DNA for the CDR3 is TGTGCCACCAGCAGAGAGACGACTAGCGGGTTTGAGCAGTTCTTC.

This clonotype has just one count. The chain joins TRBV4-1 to TRBJ2-1; a possible D gene is TRBD2 (6 bases). The CDR3 is 21 residues long. The V gene's germline CDR1 is MGHRA and CDR2 YSYEKL. The V end was cut by 9 bases, the J end by 0 bases, with 33 bases between. CDR3 in DNA: TGCGCCAGGGGCTCCAGGCGGGGCCCCGTATCGGTTATTAGCTCCTACAATGAGCAGTTCTTC. Amino acids: CARGSRRGPVSVISSYNEQFF.

J is TRBJ2-3 and V is TRBV29-1; the match to TRBD2 covers 11 bases. The CDR3 spans 15 residues. Per the germline V gene, CDR1 is SQVTM and CDR2 is ANQGSEA. V shed 0 bases and J 6 bases; nucleotides not matched to a gene: 5. The CDR3 loop is CSVEEMRTSGDTQYF. DNA of the CDR3: TGCAGCGTTGAAGAGATGCGGACTAGCGGGGATACGCAGTATTTT.

This clonotype was seen repeatedly, ten times or more. The V and J genes are TRBV6-1 and TRBJ2-4, with D possibly matching TRBD2 (5 bases). V shed 7 bases and J shed 8 bases, with 18 bases lying between them. Germline CDR1 and CDR2: MNHNS and SASEGT. The CDR3 consists of 14 residues. The DNA of the CDR3 is TGTGCCAGCAAGTCGGGGATACACACGGACATTCAGTACTTC. Translated, it gives CASKSGIHTDIQYF.

This clonotype has a count of ten or more. The rearrangement uses TRBV5-1 and TRBJ2-7, with TRBD1 matching 9 bases. The germline CDR1 and CDR2 sequences are SGHRS and YFSETQ. This CDR3 is built from 14 residues. The J segment lost 3 bases and the V segment lost 2 bases, leaving 3 bases of the junction unmatched. CDR3 region: CASSFVTGGYEQYF. DNA of the CDR3: TGCGCCAGCAGCTTTGTGACAGGGGGCTACGAGCAGTACTTC.

This clonotype showed up many times. The chain joins TRBV12-3 or TRBV12-4 to TRBJ2-3, with 12 bases fitting TRBD2. The CDR3 has 15 residues. Unmatched junction bases numbered 6, after V lost 6 bases and J lost 5 bases. The CDR3 DNA sequence: TGTGCCAGCAGCCGAACGGGACTAGCGGGAGATACGCAGTATTTT. Translated: CASSRTGLAGDTQYF.

This clonotype was seen many times. The chain recombines TRBV7-8 with TRBJ2-1; perhaps TRBD1 as D (6 bases). From germline, CDR1 is SGHVS and CDR2 FQNEAQ. The CDR3 spans 14 residues. The ends were cut back, 1 base at V and 7 bases at J, with 11 bases in the middle. CDR3 sequence reads: CASSLEGTRNEQFF. CDR3 nucleotide sequence: TGTGCCAGCAGCTTAGAGGGGACAAGGAATGAGCAGTTCTTC.

This clonotype has a handful of counts. The genes are TRBV19 and TRBJ2-1; 11 bases line up with TRBD2. CDR1 and CDR2 from the germline V gene are LNHDA and SQIVND (reference sequence). J lost 8 bases, V lost 7 bases, and 16 bases had no gene match. CDR3 length: 17 residues. The CDR3 reads CASKGGAILAGADEQFF. In DNA, the CDR3 is TGTGCCAGTAAGGGGGGGGCTATACTAGCGGGAGCCGATGAGCAGTTCTTC.

This clonotype came up many times. The J gene is TRBJ2-7, the V gene TRBV5-5; a weak D match, TRBD2 (7 bases). Between the trimmed V and J ends, which lost 2 bases and 5 bases, there was a span of 11 bases. CDR1 SGHKS and CDR2 YYEKEE come from the germline V gene (reference sequence). The CDR3 sequence is 13 residues long. For the CDR3, the DNA is TGTGCCAGCAGCTTCGGGGGGCTTGACGAGCAGTACTTC. Translating it yields CASSFGGLDEQYF.

This clonotype was observed at least ten times. V usage is TRBV20-1 and J usage is TRBJ2-5; the match to TRBD2 covers 11 bases. The CDR3 is 16 amino acids. The germline V gene encodes CDR1 DFQATT and CDR2 SNEGSKA (reference sequence). V dropped 6 bases and J dropped 2; count of bases not matched to a gene: 11. The CDR3 sequence: CSAATSGTWGQETQYF. The CDR3 region has the DNA TGCAGTGCAGCGACTAGCGGGACCTGGGGGCAAGAGACCCAGTACTTC.

There are many counts of this clonotype. The chain couples TRBV12-3 or TRBV12-4 to TRBJ2-3; 7 bases agree with TRBD1. V was pared by 3 bases and J by 2 bases, with 5 bases of the junction left unmatched. This CDR3 has 15 residues. This CDR3 is CASSFVGQNTDTQYF. CDR3 nucleotides: TGTGCCAGCAGTTTCGTGGGACAGAACACAGATACGCAGTATTTT.

This clonotype has ten or more counts. The chain couples TRBV4-2 to TRBJ2-2, with TRBD2 matching over 12 bases. This CDR3 region has 16 residues. Germline V gene data show CDR1 as LGHNA and CDR2 as YNFKEQ. The ends lost 1 base at V and 7 bases at J; junction bases unmatched: 4. CDR3 DNA: TGTGCCAGCAGCCAAGGACTAGCGGGAGAGCTCGGGGAGCTGTTTTTT. Translation gives CASSQGLAGELGELFF.